The 7 T cell receptor beta chains in this list originate from one sample, sequenced in a study of T cell responses to AZD1222 COVID-19 vaccine. Libraries were prepared by immunoSEQ multiplex PCR; TCRdb keeps only in-frame clonotypes and omits some of them. The table lists fewer than 95,000 clones, approximately 90% of them singletons, with 8% in the top ten. The sample in question was peripheral blood, obtained 28 days after the second AZD1222 dose. Receptors were obtained from an adult who received the AZD1222 COVID-19 vaccine.

V usage is TRBV27 and J usage is TRBJ2-5; tentative D call: TRBD2 (5 bases). V was pared by 6 bases and J by 0 bases, with 11 bases between. Germline loops: CDR1 MNHEY, CDR2 SMNVEV (reference sequence). This CDR3 has 14 residues. CDR3 in DNA: TGTGCCAGCAGCCAGGACTGGAACCAAGAGACCCAGTACTTC. This sequence encodes CASSQDWNQETQYF.

The chain is built from TRBV6-5 and TRBJ1-5, with TRBD1 matching 10 bases. The V segment lost 0 bases and the J segment 5 bases; nucleotides outside the gene matches: 4. Per germline, CDR1 MNHEY and CDR2 SVGAGI. The CDR3 sequence is 16 residues long. The chain's CDR3 is CASSYSGTGVDQPQHF. In DNA, the CDR3 is TGTGCCAGCAGTTACTCGGGGACAGGGGTGGATCAGCCCCAGCATTTT.

The V call is TRBV7-2, the J call TRBJ2-3; D unclear. The V gene lost 3 bases and the J gene lost 2 bases, with 6 bases spanning the gap. The CDR3 sequence is 13 residues long. Germline lookup yields CDR1 SGHTA and CDR2 FQGNSA. CDR3: CASSLFPTDTQYF. The CDR3 nucleotides are TGTGCCAGCAGCTTGTTCCCCACAGATACGCAGTATTTT.

The J gene is TRBJ2-1, the V gene TRBV4-1; the match to TRBD2 covers 11 bases. Germline V gives CDR1 MGHRA, CDR2 YSYEKL. The V and J ends lost 2 bases and 0 bases, in that order; junction bases with no gene match: 12. The CDR3 spans 20 residues. The CDR3 nucleotides read TGCGCCAGCAGCCAAAGGGAGAGTAGCGGGAGGGCGTCCTCCTACAATGAGCAGTTCTTC. This gives the protein CASSQRESSGRASSYNEQFF.

The rearrangement uses TRBV15 and TRBJ2-1; 11 bases agree with TRBD2. CDR1 and CDR2 (germline): LNHNV, YYDKDF (reference sequence). The CDR3 is 16 residues long. The V and J ends lost 0 bases and 6 bases, in that order; junction bases with no gene match: 4. The CDR3: CATSRDIAGGSNEQFF. CDR3 in DNA: TGTGCCACCAGCAGAGATATAGCGGGAGGGTCCAATGAGCAGTTCTTC.

This rearrangement joins TRBV6-5 to TRBJ2-1; D perhaps matches TRBD2 (6 bases). Germline V gives CDR1 MNHEY, CDR2 SVGAGI. CDR3 length: 13 amino acids. V was trimmed by 7 bases and J by 5 bases, leaving 12 bases between them. The CDR3 reads CASIPEGHNEQFF. CDR3 in DNA: TGTGCCAGCATCCCGGAGGGGCACAATGAGCAGTTCTTC.

The chain couples TRBV24-1 to TRBJ2-1; D may be TRBD2 (6 bases). Germline values: CDR1 KGHDR, CDR2 SFDVKD. This CDR3 spans 16 amino acids. V lost 2 bases, J lost 8 bases, and 18 bases lay in between. CDR3 protein: CATSDYGRGLRDEQFF. In DNA, the CDR3 is TGTGCCACCAGTGATTACGGGCGGGGTTTAAGGGATGAGCAGTTCTTC.